A selection of T cell receptor beta chains follows, all from one sample in a study of blood T cells in healthy people across ages. TCRdb ran MiXCR on the 5' RACE reads and lists one entry per CDR3 protein. The sample yields 450,000 to 700,000 distinct CDR3 sequences, 27% seen once. Sequenced material: blood. Receptors were obtained from a woman in her seventies in good health. Each CDR3 is given with its conserved first and last residue. Each record gives: D gene, V gene, clone size, J gene, CDR3 DNA, CDR3 protein. The D gene is left open where the match is weak. Only some rows state a clone size, as once, few, many or a class for expanded clones.

-	TRBV5-1	-	TRBJ1-5	TGCGCCAGCGCACCAAATACAGGGAATCGTCAGCCCCAGCATTTT	CASAPNTGNRQPQHF
-	TRBV4-2	few	TRBJ1-6	TGTGCCAGCAGGTCGGGCCGAAATAATTCACCCCTCCACTTT	CASRSGRNNSPLHF
TRBD1	TRBV5-1	-	TRBJ2-7	TGCGCCAGCAGCTTGAATGGGCAGGGGGCCTACGAGCAGTACTTC	CASSLNGQGAYEQYF
-	TRBV28	few	TRBJ2-5	TGTGCCAGCAGTCCCACCGGCTCGGTCAGGGAGACCCAGTACTTC	CASSPTGSVRETQYF
-	TRBV3-1	-	TRBJ2-2	TGTGCCAGCAGCCCCCGTGGAGGATCGGAGGAGCTGTTTTTT	CASSPRGGSEELFF
TRBD1	TRBV12-3/TRBV12-4	many	TRBJ1-5	TGTGCCAGCAGTTCGACAGGGGGGAGCAATCAGCCCCAGCATTTT	CASSSTGGSNQPQHF
TRBD1	TRBV30	-	TRBJ2-3	TGTGCCTGGTCCAGGGGGATTGGAGATACGCAGTATTTT	CAWSRGIGDTQYF
TRBD2	TRBV4-3	-	TRBJ2-2	TGCGCCAGCAGCCCCGTTGGGGCTAGCGGCACCGGGGAGCTGTTTTTT	CASSPVGASGTGELFF
TRBD1	TRBV7-2	-	TRBJ1-2	TGTGCCAGCAGCTTAGAGGACAGGGTAGTAAACACCTTC	CASSLEDRVVNTF
-	TRBV6-1	few	TRBJ2-1	TGTGCCAGCAGTGGCAGGACAGCCCGGGGGAATGAGCAGTTCTTC	CASSGRTARGNEQFF
-	TRBV6-5	-	TRBJ1-1	TGTGCCAGCAGATCGCCAGGGGACACTGAAGCTTTCTTT	CASRSPGDTEAFF
TRBD2	TRBV6-2/TRBV6-3	few	TRBJ2-5	TGTGCCAGCAGTCCGACCCTAGCGGGGGCTCCGTACCAAGAGACCCAGTACTTC	CASSPTLAGAPYQETQYF
-	TRBV29-1	-	TRBJ1-2	TGCAGCGTTGAACGGATGGCTGGCTATGGCTACACCTTC	CSVERMAGYGYTF
TRBD1	TRBV6-6	once	TRBJ1-5	TGTGCCAGCAGTAGACCGGGACAGCGGGGTCAGCCCCAGCATTTT	CASSRPGQRGQPQHF
-	TRBV14	-	TRBJ1-2	TGTGCCAGCAGCGTCCGGTTTAACTATGGCTACACCTTC	CASSVRFNYGYTF
-	TRBV20-1	few	TRBJ2-5	TGCAGTGCTGGACTACAGGCGGGTAGCGAGGAGACCCAGTACTTC	CSAGLQAGSEETQYF
-	TRBV5-1	-	TRBJ2-6	TGCGCCAGCTCGATAACTAGCCGAGGGGCCAACGTCCTGACTTTC	CASSITSRGANVLTF
TRBD1	TRBV24-1	few	TRBJ1-5	TGTGCCACCAGTGACCCGACAGGGGATAGCAATCAGCCCCAGCATTTT	CATSDPTGDSNQPQHF
TRBD2	TRBV3-1	-	TRBJ2-5	TGTGCCAGCAGCCAAGACCCGGGACTAGCGGGAGTAGAGACCCAGTACTTC	CASSQDPGLAGVETQYF
TRBD1	TRBV20-1	-	TRBJ2-7	TGCAGTGCACCGGGACAGAGTAGGAACGAGCAGTACTTC	CSAPGQSRNEQYF
-	TRBV10-3	few	TRBJ2-1	TGTGCCATCAGTTCCTCGGACAGCTTTACCTACAATGAGCAGTTCTTC	CAISSSDSFTYNEQFF
TRBD2	TRBV5-1	many	TRBJ2-5	TGCGCCAGCACGAGCGGGGGCCACCAAGAGACCCAGTACTTC	CASTSGGHQETQYF
-	TRBV30	few	TRBJ2-7	TGTGCCTACCAACTCGGTTACGAGCAGTACTTC	CAYQLGYEQYF
TRBD2	TRBV10-3	-	TRBJ2-7	TGTGCCACCGGGGGGGAAAGGAGCTACGAGCAGTACTTC	CATGGERSYEQYF
TRBD2	TRBV6-2/TRBV6-3	few	TRBJ2-1	TGTGCCAGCAGTCCTCGACTAGCGGGGAGTCGGCAAAATGAGCAGTTCTTC	CASSPRLAGSRQNEQFF
TRBD1	TRBV5-5	-	TRBJ1-4	TGTGCCAGCAGCTCCGTGGGGACAGGGGGTGGTTTCGGTGAAAAACTGTTTTTT	CASSSVGTGGGFGEKLFF
-	TRBV20-1	-	TRBJ1-2	TGCAGTGCTAGCCAGCGGAACTATGGCTACACCTTC	CSASQRNYGYTF
TRBD1	TRBV5-1	few	TRBJ2-7	TGCGCCAGCAGCTTCGCGGGACAGGGAAACGAGCAGTACTTC	CASSFAGQGNEQYF
-	TRBV12-3/TRBV12-4	-	TRBJ2-2	TGTGCCAGTCATGAGCTCTGGGGTGGAACCGGGGAGCTGTTTTTT	CASHELWGGTGELFF
-	TRBV7-2	many	TRBJ2-5	TGTGCCAGCAGTTTAGCGCCGGGAGAAGAGACCCAGTACTTC	CASSLAPGEETQYF
TRBD1	TRBV13	-	TRBJ1-2	TGTGCCAGCAGCTTGAGACAGGGAACCTATGGCTACACCTTC	CASSLRQGTYGYTF
TRBD1	TRBV5-1	few	TRBJ1-2	TGCGCCAGCAGCTTGGCCGGGACAGATCGTGGCTACACCTTC	CASSLAGTDRGYTF
-	TRBV12-3/TRBV12-4	many	TRBJ2-6	TGTGCCAGCAGTTGGGGATCTGGGGCCAACGTCCTGACTTTC	CASSWGSGANVLTF
-	TRBV5-6	-	TRBJ2-7	TGTGCCAGCAGCCGAGGGGGAGTTATCTACGAGCAGTACTTC	CASSRGGVIYEQYF
TRBD1	TRBV25-1	few	TRBJ1-1	TGTGCCAGCAGTGATTCCCAGGGGGCGATTCGACTAGCTTTCTTT	CASSDSQGAIRLAFF
TRBD1	TRBV6-2/TRBV6-3	-	TRBJ2-7	TGTGCCAGCAGCCCACAGGGGGCTGGAGAGCAGTACTTC	CASSPQGAGEQYF
TRBD2	TRBV6-6	-	TRBJ2-1	TGTGCCAGCATCTCTAGCGGGGGGGACTACAATGAGCAGTTCTTC	CASISSGGDYNEQFF
-	TRBV12-3/TRBV12-4	few	TRBJ1-4	TGTGCCAGCAGTTTGAAGGAAAAGCTGTTTTTT	CASSLKEKLFF
-	TRBV10-3	-	TRBJ2-7	TGTGCCATCGCCTTCAGGGGAGAATACTACGAGCAGTACTTC	CAIAFRGEYYEQYF
-	TRBV20-1	-	TRBJ2-5	TGCAGTGCTAACAAATACCGTGGGGAGACCCAGTACTTC	CSANKYRGETQYF
-	TRBV20-1	once	TRBJ1-1	TGCAGTGCTCGCCCTACAGGCCCTGGTGCTTTCTTT	CSARPTGPGAFF
-	TRBV5-1	-	TRBJ1-1	TGCGCCAGCAAGGGGGAGTCCGGGGGCGGTGGAATGAACACTGAAGCTTTCTTT	CASKGESGGGGMNTEAFF
-	TRBV29-1	-	TRBJ2-1	TGCAGCGTTGAGTGGACTCCGAGCAATGAGCAGTTCTTC	CSVEWTPSNEQFF
TRBD1	TRBV25-1	-	TRBJ1-1	TGTGCCAGCAGGGGCAGGGGGCTAGGCACTGAAGCTTTCTTT	CASRGRGLGTEAFF
TRBD2	TRBV20-1	few	TRBJ2-5	TGCAGTGCTAGAGATCCCGGGGGGGCACAAGAGACCCAGTACTTC	CSARDPGGAQETQYF
-	TRBV5-1	-	TRBJ2-3	TGCGCCAGCAGCTTGGAATCCTACCCAGATACGCAGTATTTT	CASSLESYPDTQYF
TRBD2	TRBV29-1	few	TRBJ2-1	TGCAGCGTTGAAAGGATTGTGACTAGCGGCCACCGGGATGAGCAGTTCTTC	CSVERIVTSGHRDEQFF
TRBD1	TRBV6-5	few	TRBJ1-2	TGTGCCAGCAGCCTGGCCTACAGGGGTAATGGCTACACCTTC	CASSLAYRGNGYTF
-	TRBV28	-	TRBJ2-3	TGTGCCAGCAGTCCGAGTAATCCGACAGATACGCAGTATTTT	CASSPSNPTDTQYF
-	TRBV20-1	few	TRBJ2-1	TGCAGTGCTCCGGGGGCCCGCGAGCGTGAGCAGTTCTTC	CSAPGAREREQFF
TRBD1	TRBV20-1	few	TRBJ1-5	TGCAGTGCTACGACAGGGGTGGGCAATCAGCCCCAGCATTTT	CSATTGVGNQPQHF
-	TRBV3-1	-	TRBJ1-6	TGTGCCGTCGGGGGGGGGTCAGGAAATTCACCCCTCCACTTT	CAVGGGSGNSPLHF
-	TRBV28	few	TRBJ1-1	TGTGCCAGCAGTCCACGGGCGACTGAAGCTTTCTTT	CASSPRATEAFF
-	TRBV29-1	-	TRBJ2-4	TGCAGCGTTGACACCGGGACCCAGGGCCCCAAGTACTTC	CSVDTGTQGPKYF
-	TRBV7-6	few	TRBJ1-5	TGTGCCAGCAGAGTTATGAGGGGGGGATGGGATCAGCCCCAGCATTTT	CASRVMRGGWDQPQHF
TRBD1	TRBV7-2	-	TRBJ2-5	TGTGCCAGTTGCCCCCAGGGGGCGCAGGAGACCCAGTACTTC	CASCPQGAQETQYF
TRBD1	TRBV5-1	few	TRBJ1-5	TGCGCCAGCAGCTTGGCCGGGACAGGGGATGAGCCCCAGCATTTT	CASSLAGTGDEPQHF